Presented here are 24 T cell receptor beta chains from one specimen sequenced in a study of early T cells in non-severe SARS-CoV-2 infection. TCRdb recomputed calls from the 5' RACE reads with MiXCR, one row per CDR3 protein. Among approximately 64,000 distinct CDR3 sequences, more than 4% were seen once, and the ten largest hold around 5.2%. Sequenced sample: whole blood. Receptor source: an adult who was a healthcare worker with PCR-confirmed SARS-CoV-2 infection or an uninfected control (not recorded which).

This clonotype was seen many times. This chain connects TRBV19 to TRBJ2-5; 11 bases agree with TRBD1. Trimming removed 5 bases from V and 4 bases from J; junction bases left unmatched: 3. CDR1 is LNHDA and CDR2 is SQIVND in the germline V gene (reference sequence). The CDR3 extends over 14 amino acids. The CDR3 protein is CASSHGQGAETQYF. The CDR3 region has the DNA TGTGCCAGTAGTCACGGACAGGGGGCAGAGACCCAGTACTTC.

This clonotype was counted only a few times. This chain uses TRBV20-1 with TRBJ2-7; no clear D gene. The V end was cut by 0 bases, the J end by 0 bases, with 12 bases between. Per germline, CDR1 DFQATT and CDR2 SNEGSKA (reference sequence). This CDR3 is built from 15 residues. The CDR3: CSARDAGPYSYEQYF. The CDR3 coding sequence is TGCAGTGCTAGAGATGCCGGGCCTTACTCCTACGAGCAGTACTTC.

This chain joins TRBV5-1 and TRBJ1-6; D is uncertain. Trimming cost V 5 bases and J 4 bases, with 7 bases left between them. The CDR3 totals 13 residues. Germline V lookup: CDR1 SGHRS, CDR2 YFSETQ. CDR3 protein: CASSEDYNSPLHF. CDR3 sequence (DNA): TGCGCCAGCAGTGAAGATTATAATTCACCCCTCCACTTT. Using reference TRBV5-1 and TRBJ1-6 for the parts outside the CDR3, the full variable domain is KAGVTQTPRYLIKTRGQQVTLSCSPISGHRSVSWYQQTPGQGLQFLFEYFSETQRNKGNFPGRFSGRQFSNSRSEMNVSTLELGDSALYLCASSEDYNSPLHFGNGTRLTVT.

Only a few counts were recorded for this clonotype. This chain connects TRBV20-1 to TRBJ1-1; D is unresolved. The CDR3 totals 13 residues. Trimming stripped 3 bases from V and 3 bases from J, with 11 bases between. Germline V gene sequence: CDR1 DFQATT, CDR2 SNEGSKA (reference sequence). CDR3 in DNA: TGCAGTGCTAGTTACCAAAAATACACTGAAGCTTTCTTT. Amino acid sequence: CSASYQKYTEAFF.

This clonotype was observed a handful of times. V is TRBV9 and J is TRBJ2-3, with 8 positions matching TRBD2. V was clipped by 0 bases and J by 4 bases; unmatched bases: 4. There are 15 residues in the CDR3. Per the germline V gene, CDR1 is SGDLS and CDR2 is YYNGEE. The CDR3 coding sequence is TGTGCCAGCAGCGTAGGAGCGGGAGCCTCAGATACGCAGTATTTT. It encodes CASSVGAGASDTQYF.

This clonotype has a handful of counts. The chain couples TRBV6-5 to TRBJ2-7, with TRBD2 matching 7 bases. The CDR3 runs to 16 residues. V trimming: 4 bases; J trimming: 2 bases; junction bases outside the gene matches: 11. Per the germline V gene, CDR1 is MNHEY and CDR2 is SVGAGI. For the CDR3, the DNA is TGTGCCAGCAGTTCCCCTCTGGGGGGGAGGCCCTACGAGCAGTACTTC. It is translated as CASSSPLGGRPYEQYF.

Ten or more counts support this clonotype. The rearrangement links TRBV2 to TRBJ2-7, with 8 bases that match TRBD2. The CDR3 has 16 amino acids. J lost 2 bases, V lost 2 bases, and 8 bases had no gene match. Germline CDR1 SNHLY, CDR2 FYNNEI. CDR3 protein: CASSEMSGGSPYEQYF. The CDR3 DNA follows: TGTGCCAGCAGTGAAATGAGCGGGGGTTCACCCTACGAGCAGTACTTC.

The chain has TRBV6-1 and TRBJ2-7, with TRBD1 matching 7 bases. The CDR3 spans 14 residues. V dropped 7 bases and J dropped 1; count of bases not matched to a gene: 7. CDR1 is MNHNS and CDR2 is SASEGT in the germline V gene. CDR3 residues: CASTPGQQSYEQYF. The CDR3 DNA is TGTGCCAGCACCCCGGGACAGCAATCCTACGAGCAGTACTTC.

This clonotype has a handful of counts. The CDR3: CASTPALNTEAFF. CDR3 nucleotide sequence: TGTGCCAGCACCCCGGCCTTGAACACTGAAGCTTTCTTT. The chain uses TRBV6-6 and TRBJ1-1, with no clear D. The CDR3 spans 13 residues. CDR1 is MNHNY and CDR2 is SVGAGI in the germline V gene (reference sequence). Between the trimmed V and J ends, which lost 7 bases and 0 bases, there was a span of 9 bases.

This clonotype was detected many times. Since no conserved phenylalanine or tryptophan closes the CDR3, a read error is the likely cause. The limits of the CDR3 on the DNA are not certain, so only TCRdb's listed CDR3 is given. The chain employs TRBV10-2 and TRBJ1-1; TRBD1, the table's D call, lacks a check against the DNA. The CDR3 extends over 13 residues, inclusive of both ends. Germline V gene lookup returns CDR1 WSHSY and CDR2 SAAADI. The CDR3 loop reads CASSVPGASLMWV.

This clonotype showed up many times. This chain joins TRBV18 and TRBJ1-3, with TRBD1 as a possible D gene (5 bases). With 3 bases removed from V and 0 bases from J, the gap between germline ends came to 18 bases. The V gene's germline CDR1 is KGHSH and CDR2 LQKENI. This CDR3 region has 18 residues. The CDR3 here is CASSPSLTASDSGNTIYF. CDR3 coding DNA: TGTGCCAGCTCACCTAGTCTGACAGCATCCGACTCTGGAAACACCATATATTTT.

This clonotype has just a few counts. The chain employs TRBV19 and TRBJ1-6; 10 nucleotides match TRBD1. Germline values: CDR1 LNHDA, CDR2 SQIVND (reference sequence). The CDR3 extends over 17 amino acids. V dropped 6 bases and J dropped 9; count of bases not matched to a gene: 14. The CDR3: CASSPSPSGQGISPLHF. DNA of the CDR3: TGTGCCAGTAGCCCTAGTCCGTCGGGACAGGGGATTTCACCCCTCCACTTT. Full variable domain (outside the CDR3, taken from reference TRBV19 and TRBJ1-6): DGGITQSPKYLFRKEGQNVTLSCEQNLNHDAMYWYRQDPGQGLRLIYYSQIVNDFQKGDIAEGYSVSREKKESFPLTVTSAQKNPTAFYLCASSPSPSGQGISPLHFGNGTRLTVT.

J is TRBJ2-5 and V is TRBV3-1, with D perhaps matching TRBD2 (5 bases). CDR1 and CDR2 from the germline V gene are LGHDT and YNNKEL (reference sequence). V was clipped by 5 bases and J by 3 bases, with 10 bases between them. The CDR3 is 13 amino acids. The chain's CDR3 is CASSYSSKETQYF. The CDR3 bases are TGTGCCAGCAGCTATTCTAGCAAAGAGACCCAGTACTTC.

The sample holds many counts of this clonotype. This sequence joins TRBV29-1 and TRBJ2-3; D is perhaps TRBD1 or TRBD2 (5 bases each). The V end lost 0 bases, the J end lost 8 bases, and 9 bases lay between the germline ends. This CDR3 contains 12 residues. Germline-derived CDR1 and CDR2 are SQVTM and ANQGSEA. CDR3 sequence (DNA): TGCAGCGTTGAAGATGGGACGGGTACGCAGTATTTT. The encoded protein is CSVEDGTGTQYF.

This clonotype occurred many times. This chain joins TRBV25-1 and TRBJ2-1; maybe TRBD2 (5 bases). Per the germline V gene, CDR1 is MGHDK and CDR2 is SYGVNS. Trimming removed 4 bases at V and 8 bases at J, with 15 bases between. The CDR3 runs 14 residues. CDR3 loop: CASSGDYGLHEQFF. The CDR3 coding sequence is TGTGCCAGCAGTGGTGACTACGGTCTCCATGAGCAGTTCTTC.

V usage is TRBV29-1 and J usage is TRBJ2-7, with D possibly TRBD2 on 5 matching bases. CDR3 length: 14 amino acids. V was trimmed by 1 base and J by 5 bases, leaving 15 bases between them. Germline V gene data show CDR1 as SQVTM and CDR2 as ANQGSEA. The CDR3 reads CSVEGLPGTNEQYF. CDR3 sequence (DNA): TGCAGCGTTGAAGGTTTACCGGGAACGAACGAGCAGTACTTC.

This clonotype has ten or more counts. The genes are TRBV20-1 and TRBJ2-7; 10 nucleotides match TRBD2. Germline-derived CDR1 and CDR2 are DFQATT and SNEGSKA (reference sequence). The CDR3 totals 13 residues. V was clipped by 6 bases and J by 3 bases; unmatched bases: 5. CDR3 loop: CSAVAGGFYEQYF. CDR3 sequence (DNA): TGCAGTGCGGTAGCGGGGGGTTTCTACGAGCAGTACTTC.

This clonotype was detected ten times or more. The chain joins TRBV7-2 to TRBJ2-7; possibly TRBD2 for D (5 bases). This CDR3 is 14 amino acids long. V lost 1 base, J lost 2 bases, and 9 bases lay in between. Germline V gives CDR1 SGHTA, CDR2 FQGNSA. The chain's CDR3 is CASSLGPGAYEQYF. The CDR3 DNA is TGTGCCAGCAGCTTAGGACCCGGGGCCTACGAGCAGTACTTC.

This clonotype has more than one count but fewer than ten. The chain joins TRBV19 to TRBJ2-2; 8 positions match TRBD2. The V segment lost 4 bases and the J segment 0 bases; nucleotides outside the gene matches: 10. CDR1 is LNHDA, CDR2 SQIVND, per germline (reference sequence). CDR3 size: 18 residues. As DNA, the CDR3 is TGTGCCAGTAGTACGACACGAGCGGGAGTTACGAACACCGGGGAGCTGTTTTTT. This translates into CASSTTRAGVTNTGELFF.

Only a few counts were recorded for this clonotype. V usage is TRBV24-1 and J usage is TRBJ2-1; D not certain. Germline CDR1 is KGHDR and CDR2 is SFDVKD. The CDR3 spans 13 residues. V shed 6 bases and J shed 8 bases, with 13 bases lying between them. CDR3 sequence reads: CATSFNYNHEQFF. The CDR3 DNA sequence: TGTGCCACCAGTTTTAACTATAATCATGAGCAGTTCTTC.

This clonotype has a count of ten or more. The chain combines TRBV7-3 with TRBJ1-1; D is undetermined. The CDR3 has 13 residues. Germline CDR1 is SGHTA and CDR2 is FQGTGA. V lost 3 bases and J lost 2, with 7 bases in between. The CDR3: CASSFNPNTEAFF. The CDR3 nucleotides are TGTGCCAGCAGCTTCAATCCCAACACTGAAGCTTTCTTT.

Only a few counts were recorded for this clonotype. This rearrangement joins TRBV5-1 to TRBJ2-1; 11 bases are a match to TRBD2. The length of the CDR3 is 15 residues. Germline CDR1 reads SGHRS; CDR2 reads YFSETQ. V lost 0 bases and J lost 7; bases outside the gene matches: 3. CDR3 protein: CASSLVTSGMNEQFF. The CDR3 nucleotides read TGCGCCAGCAGCTTGGTGACTAGCGGGATGAATGAGCAGTTCTTC.

The genes are TRBV24-1 and TRBJ2-4; TRBD1 aligns across 11 bases. This CDR3 comprises 14 residues. CDR1 and CDR2 from the germline V gene are KGHDR and SFDVKD. With V trimmed by 4 bases and J by 13 bases, 8 bases remained unmatched. DNA of the CDR3: TGTGCCACCAGTGAATCCGGGACAGGGGGTGGCCAGTACTTC. Translation gives CATSESGTGGGQYF.

This clonotype was detected ten times or more. The gene calls are TRBV20-1 and TRBJ2-3, with 9 bases identical to TRBD2. Germline V gene lookup returns CDR1 DFQATT and CDR2 SNEGSKA (reference sequence). The length of the CDR3 is 15 residues. Losses at the gene ends were 5 bases for V and 2 bases for J; bases not matched to a gene: 8. CDR3 nucleotide sequence: TGCAGTGCTGATAGACTAGCGGCGGACACAGATACGCAGTATTTT. Protein sequence: CSADRLAADTDTQYF.